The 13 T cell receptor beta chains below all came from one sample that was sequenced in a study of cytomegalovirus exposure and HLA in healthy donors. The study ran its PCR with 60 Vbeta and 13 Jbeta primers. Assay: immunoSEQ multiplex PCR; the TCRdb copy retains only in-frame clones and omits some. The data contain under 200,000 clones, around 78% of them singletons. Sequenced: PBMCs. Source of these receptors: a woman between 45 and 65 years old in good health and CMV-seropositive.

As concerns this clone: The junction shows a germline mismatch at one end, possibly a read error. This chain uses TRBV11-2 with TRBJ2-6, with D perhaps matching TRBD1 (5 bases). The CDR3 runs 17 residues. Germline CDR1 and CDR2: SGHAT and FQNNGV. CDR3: CASSSRGSTGGANGLTF. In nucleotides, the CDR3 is TGTGCCAGCAGCTCTAGGGGCAGCACTGGTGGGGCCAACGGCCTGACTTTC.

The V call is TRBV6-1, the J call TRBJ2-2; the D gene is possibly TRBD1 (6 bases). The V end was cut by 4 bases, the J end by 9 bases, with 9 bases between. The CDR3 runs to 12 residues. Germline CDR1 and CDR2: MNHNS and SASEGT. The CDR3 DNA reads TGTGCCAGCAGTGGGACAGCCAGGGAGCTGTTTTTT. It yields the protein CASSGTARELFF.

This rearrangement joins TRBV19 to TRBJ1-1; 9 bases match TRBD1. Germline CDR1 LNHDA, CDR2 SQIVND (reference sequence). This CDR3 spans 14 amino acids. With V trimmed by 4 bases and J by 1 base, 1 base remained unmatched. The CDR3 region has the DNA TGTGCCAGTAGTACGGACAGGGGGAACACTGAAGCTTTCTTT. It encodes CASSTDRGNTEAFF.

The chain's CDR3 is CSARRDKDTGELFF. In nucleotides, the CDR3 is TGCAGCGCTCGCCGGGACAAGGACACCGGGGAGCTGTTTTTT. The chain carries TRBV29-1 and TRBJ2-2; D is possibly TRBD1 (6 bases). V lost 7 bases, J lost 3 bases, and 15 bases lay in between. CDR1 SQVTM and CDR2 ANQGSEA come from the germline V gene. The CDR3 contains 14 residues.

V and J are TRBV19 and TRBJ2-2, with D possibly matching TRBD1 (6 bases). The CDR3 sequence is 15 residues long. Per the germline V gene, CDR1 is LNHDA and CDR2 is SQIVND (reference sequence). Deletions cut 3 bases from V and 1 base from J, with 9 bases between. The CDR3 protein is CASSILGQNTGELFF. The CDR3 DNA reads TGTGCCAGTAGTATTCTGGGACAGAACACCGGGGAGCTGTTTTTT.

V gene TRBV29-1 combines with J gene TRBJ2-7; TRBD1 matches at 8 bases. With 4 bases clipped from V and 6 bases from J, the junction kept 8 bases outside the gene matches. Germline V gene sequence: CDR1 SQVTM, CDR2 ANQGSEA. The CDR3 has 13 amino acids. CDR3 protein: CSVVGQGNGEQYF. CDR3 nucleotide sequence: TGCAGCGTTGTTGGACAGGGTAATGGCGAGCAGTACTTC.

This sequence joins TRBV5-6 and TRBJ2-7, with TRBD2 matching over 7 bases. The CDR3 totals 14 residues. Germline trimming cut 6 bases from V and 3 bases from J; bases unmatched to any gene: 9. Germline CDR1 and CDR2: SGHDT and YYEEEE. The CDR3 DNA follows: TGTGCCAGCAACCCGTGGGAGGGGTTCTACGAGCAGTACTTC. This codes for CASNPWEGFYEQYF. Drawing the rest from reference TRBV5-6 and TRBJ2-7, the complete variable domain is DAGVTQSPTHLIKTRGQQVTLRCSPKSGHDTVSWYQQALGQGPQFIFQYYEEEERQRGNFPDRFSGHQFPNYSSELNVNALLLGDSALYLCASNPWEGFYEQYFGPGTRLTVT.

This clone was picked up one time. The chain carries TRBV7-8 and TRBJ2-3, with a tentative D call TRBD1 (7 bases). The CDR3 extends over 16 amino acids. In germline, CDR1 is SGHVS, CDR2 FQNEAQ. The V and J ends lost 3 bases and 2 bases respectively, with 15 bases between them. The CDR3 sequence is CASSFVGRGDTDTQYF. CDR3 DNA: TGTGCCAGCAGCTTTGTCGGCAGGGGGGACACAGATACGCAGTATTTT.

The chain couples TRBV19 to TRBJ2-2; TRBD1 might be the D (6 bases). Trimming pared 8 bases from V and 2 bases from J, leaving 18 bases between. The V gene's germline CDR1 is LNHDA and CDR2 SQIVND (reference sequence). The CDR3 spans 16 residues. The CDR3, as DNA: TGTGCCAGTTCCAAGATTTTGGGACAAAACACCGGGGAGCTGTTTTTT. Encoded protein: CASSKILGQNTGELFF.

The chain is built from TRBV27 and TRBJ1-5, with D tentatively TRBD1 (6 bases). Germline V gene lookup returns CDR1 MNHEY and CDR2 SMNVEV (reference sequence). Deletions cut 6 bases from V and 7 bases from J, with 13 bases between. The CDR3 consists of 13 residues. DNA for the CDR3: TGTGCCAGCAGCCAGGGGAAGGAACAGCCCCAGCATTTT. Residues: CASSQGKEQPQHF.

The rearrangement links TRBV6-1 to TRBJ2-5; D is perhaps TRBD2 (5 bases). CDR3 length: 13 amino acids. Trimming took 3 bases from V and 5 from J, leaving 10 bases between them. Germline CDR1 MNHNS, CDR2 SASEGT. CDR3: CASSESREETQYF. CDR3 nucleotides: TGTGCCAGCAGTGAGAGTAGGGAGGAGACCCAGTACTTC.

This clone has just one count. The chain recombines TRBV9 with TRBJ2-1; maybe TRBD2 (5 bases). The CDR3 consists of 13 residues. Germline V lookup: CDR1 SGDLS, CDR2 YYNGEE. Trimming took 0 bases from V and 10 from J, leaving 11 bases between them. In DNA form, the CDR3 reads TGTGCCAGCAGCGTAGCGTGGAGAGGGGAGCAGTTCTTC. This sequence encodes CASSVAWRGEQFF.

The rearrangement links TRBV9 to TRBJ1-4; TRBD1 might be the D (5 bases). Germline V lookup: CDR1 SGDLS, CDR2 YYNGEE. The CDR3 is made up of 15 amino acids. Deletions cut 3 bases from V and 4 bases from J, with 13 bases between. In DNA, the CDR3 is TGTGCCAGCAGCGCCGGTGGGGCTGATAATGAAAAACTGTTTTTT. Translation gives CASSAGGADNEKLFF.